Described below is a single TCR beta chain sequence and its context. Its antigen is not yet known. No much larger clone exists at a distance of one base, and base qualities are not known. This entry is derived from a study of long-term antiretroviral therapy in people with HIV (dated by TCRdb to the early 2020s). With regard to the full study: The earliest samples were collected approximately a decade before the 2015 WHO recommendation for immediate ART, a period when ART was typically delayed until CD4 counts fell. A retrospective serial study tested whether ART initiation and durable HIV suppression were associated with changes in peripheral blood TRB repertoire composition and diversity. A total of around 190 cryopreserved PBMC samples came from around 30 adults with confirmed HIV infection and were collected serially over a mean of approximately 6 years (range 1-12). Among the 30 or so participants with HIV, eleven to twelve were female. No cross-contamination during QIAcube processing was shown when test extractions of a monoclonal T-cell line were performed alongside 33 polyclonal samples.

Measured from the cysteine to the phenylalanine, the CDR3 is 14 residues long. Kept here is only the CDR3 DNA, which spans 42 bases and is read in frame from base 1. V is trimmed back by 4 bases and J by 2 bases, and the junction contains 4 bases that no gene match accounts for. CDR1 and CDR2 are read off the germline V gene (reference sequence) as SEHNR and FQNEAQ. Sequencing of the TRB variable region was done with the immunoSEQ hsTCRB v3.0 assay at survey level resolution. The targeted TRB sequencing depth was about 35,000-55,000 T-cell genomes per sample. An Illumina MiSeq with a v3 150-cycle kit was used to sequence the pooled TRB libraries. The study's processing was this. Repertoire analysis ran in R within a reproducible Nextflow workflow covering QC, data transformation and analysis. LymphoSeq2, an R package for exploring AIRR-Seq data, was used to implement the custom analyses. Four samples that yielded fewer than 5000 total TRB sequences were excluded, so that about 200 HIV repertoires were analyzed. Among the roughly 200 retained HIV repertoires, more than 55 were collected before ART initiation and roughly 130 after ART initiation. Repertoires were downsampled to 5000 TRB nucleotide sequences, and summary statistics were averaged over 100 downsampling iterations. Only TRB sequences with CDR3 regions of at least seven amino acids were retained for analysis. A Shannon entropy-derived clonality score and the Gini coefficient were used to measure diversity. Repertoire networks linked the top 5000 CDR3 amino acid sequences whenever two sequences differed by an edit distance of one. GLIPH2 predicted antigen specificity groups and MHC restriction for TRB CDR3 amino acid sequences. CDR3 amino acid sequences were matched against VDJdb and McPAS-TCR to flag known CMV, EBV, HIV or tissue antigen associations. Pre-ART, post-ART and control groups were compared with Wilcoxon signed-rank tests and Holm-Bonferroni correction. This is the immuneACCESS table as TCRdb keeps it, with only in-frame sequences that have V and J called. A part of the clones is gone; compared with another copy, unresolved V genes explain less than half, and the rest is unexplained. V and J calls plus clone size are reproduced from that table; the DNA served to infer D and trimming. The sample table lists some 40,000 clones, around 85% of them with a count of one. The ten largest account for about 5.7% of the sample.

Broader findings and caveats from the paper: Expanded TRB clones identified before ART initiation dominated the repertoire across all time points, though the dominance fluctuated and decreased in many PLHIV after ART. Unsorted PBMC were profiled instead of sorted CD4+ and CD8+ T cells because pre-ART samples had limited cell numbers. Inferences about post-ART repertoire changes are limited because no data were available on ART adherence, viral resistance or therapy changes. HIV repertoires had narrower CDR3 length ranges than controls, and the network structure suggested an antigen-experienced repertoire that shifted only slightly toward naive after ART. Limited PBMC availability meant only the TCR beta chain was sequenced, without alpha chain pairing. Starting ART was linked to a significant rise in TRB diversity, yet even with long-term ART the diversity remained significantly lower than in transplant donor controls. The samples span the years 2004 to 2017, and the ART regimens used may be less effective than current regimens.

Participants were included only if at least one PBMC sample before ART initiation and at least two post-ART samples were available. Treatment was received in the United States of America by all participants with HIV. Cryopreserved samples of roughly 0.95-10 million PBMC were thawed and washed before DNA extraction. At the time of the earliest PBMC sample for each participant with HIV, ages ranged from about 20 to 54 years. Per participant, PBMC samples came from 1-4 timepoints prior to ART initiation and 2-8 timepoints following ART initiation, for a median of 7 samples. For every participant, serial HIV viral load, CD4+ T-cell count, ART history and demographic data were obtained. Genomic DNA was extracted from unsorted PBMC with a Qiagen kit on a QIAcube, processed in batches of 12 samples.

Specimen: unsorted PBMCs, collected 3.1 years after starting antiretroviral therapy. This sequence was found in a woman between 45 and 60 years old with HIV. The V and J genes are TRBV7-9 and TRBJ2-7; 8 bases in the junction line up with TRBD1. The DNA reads TGTGCCAGCAGCTACAGGGGGAAAACCTACGAGCAGTACTTC. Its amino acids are CASSYRGKTYEQYF.